Listed below are T cell receptor beta chains from one sample, sequenced in a study of CD8 T cells in ankylosing spondylitis. One entry per CDR3 protein, called by TCRdb with MiXCR from the 5' RACE reads. Of fewer than 400,000 distinct CDR3 sequences in the sample, around 8% were seen once. Sequenced: blood, either unsorted or a sorted T cell fraction (not recorded which). The receptors were gathered from a male donor with ankylosing spondylitis. Each CDR3 is given with its conserved first and last residue.

v_call cdr3_aa
TRBV7-2 CASRDWTSGSYEQYF
TRBV5-1 CASSGGGMNTEAFF
TRBV10-3 CAISGQGGRTGELFF
TRBV9 CASSVGTVAPRDTQYF
TRBV5-1 CASISAPGEKLFF
TRBV27 CATLRTGGLNEQFF
TRBV11-3 CASSRDSQLYNEQFF
TRBV6-1 CASTRGGGTGGATYEQYF
TRBV5-1 CASSLRQNRRAGELFF
TRBV5-1 CASSLGLAGVTGELFF
TRBV28 CASSLLGNEQFF
TRBV5-1 CASSIQGGDHNEQFF
TRBV20-1 CSARLAGGTADTQYF
TRBV5-1 CASSRVGGYTDTQYF
TRBV6-5 CASSYLSGRALSSYNEQFF
TRBV6-2/TRBV6-3 CASSYSRLAGGPTVGQFF
TRBV10-3 CAITSGNQPQHF
TRBV7-3 CASSPSGGNTGELFF
TRBV20-1 CSARPAQFADTQYF
TRBV5-1 CASSLVVLAGVGPYEQYF
TRBV29-1 CSVPPRWAGLGGSETQYF
TRBV27 CASSPIEFSGANVLTF
TRBV4-3 CASSQDVASGRNEQFF
TRBV21-1 CASSKKDGTSEGYNEQFF